This T cell receptor beta chain was identified during a study of T cells after yellow fever vaccination. In TCRdb, the 5' RACE reads were re-called with MiXCR into one record per CDR3 protein. The repertoire holds some 97,000 distinct CDR3 sequences, with around 5.8% as singletons. V shed 1 base, J shed 8 bases, and the junction held 9 bases outside the gene matches. Germline-derived CDR1 and CDR2 are SQVTM and ANQGSEA. The CDR3 spans 15 residues. The clonotype comes from a man between 18 and 35 years old who received the YFV17D yellow fever vaccine. Sequencing used CD8+ T cells sorted from PBMCs, obtained 10 days after the yellow fever booster vaccination. The chain links TRBV29-1 to TRBJ2-1; 9 bases align to TRBD2. The CDR3 reads CSVEAGRGGADEQFF. The CDR3 nucleotides are TGCAGCGTTGAAGCAGGGCGGGGGGGCGCGGATGAGCAGTTCTTC.